The clone carrying this T cell receptor beta chain was counted only a few times. CDR1 MNHEY and CDR2 SVGAGI come from the germline V gene. J gave up 10 bases and V 4 bases, and 11 bases lay outside the gene matches. The length of the CDR3 is 14 residues. The sample comes from a study of blood T cell repertoires in COVID-19. Looking at the study overall: The cDNA or gDNA used as material had been derived from T cells, B-cell-depleted T cells, or PBMCs.

TCRdb's table, derived via immunoSEQ multiplex PCR, lists solely in-frame clones and lacks some. The table shows about 140,000 clones, with more than 60% occurring only once. This sequence joins TRBV6-5 and TRBJ1-2; 8 bases match TRBD1. The sequencing sample was made of peripheral blood. This sequence originates from a man aged 50-60 years with acute or convalescent COVID-19. The CDR3 nucleotides read TGTGCCAGCAGTTTCCTGGGGACAGGTCCACCCTACACCTTC. Amino acids: CASSFLGTGPPYTF.